These 26 T cell receptor beta chains were all obtained from the same sample, sequenced in a study of beta chain features in type 1 diabetes. Study-level points and caveats: When Type 1 diabetes patients were examined, their TCRB CDR3s proved moderately but significantly shorter in all four CD4+ subsets.

What was sequenced were expressed TCRB transcripts, since all of the isolated RNA had been reverse transcribed. Profiling relied on immunoSEQ multiplex PCR, and the TCRdb table lists in-frame clones only, not all of them. The table has about 260,000 clones, about 23% seen once. Their target antigens are unknown. The sequenced material came from naive CD4+ T cells from blood. The receptor set was obtained from a woman in her twenties or thirties with type 1 diabetes.

The genes are TRBV28 and TRBJ2-5; the D gene is possibly TRBD2 (6 bases). Trimming cost V 4 bases and J 2 bases, with 17 bases left between them. This CDR3 spans 16 amino acids. The germline V gene has CDR1 MDHEN and CDR2 SYDVKM. For the CDR3, the DNA is TGTGCCAGCAGTTCCTTACCCGGGACTGAACAAGAGACCCAGTACTTC. Its protein product is CASSSLPGTEQETQYF. Looking up the rest from reference TRBV28 and TRBJ2-5 gives the full variable domain: DVKVTQSSRYLVKRTGEKVFLECVQDMDHENMFWYRQDPGLGLRLIYFSYDVKMKEKGDIPEGYSVSREKKERFSLILESASTNQTSMYLCASSSLPGTEQETQYFGPGTRLLVL.

The chain uses TRBV25-1 and TRBJ2-5; 9 positions match TRBD1. Per germline, CDR1 MGHDK and CDR2 SYGVNS. V lost 6 bases to trimming and J lost 5 bases; unmatched junction nucleotides: 4. The CDR3 sequence is 13 residues long. In DNA, the CDR3 is TGTGCCAGCAGACAGGGGGCTAGGGAGACCCAGTACTTC. Its translation is CASRQGARETQYF.

This rearrangement joins TRBV30 to TRBJ2-7; TRBD2 aligns across 7 bases. The germline CDR1 and CDR2 sequences are GTSNPN and SVGIG (reference sequence). The length of the CDR3 is 15 residues. The J segment lost 3 bases and the V segment lost 2 bases, leaving 10 bases of the junction unmatched. The CDR3 coding sequence is TGTGCCTGGAGTATCCCTAGCGGACCACGCTACGAGCAGTACTTC. Its translation is CAWSIPSGPRYEQYF.

This clone was detected only a few times. The rearrangement uses TRBV29-1 and TRBJ2-5; D not resolved. With 4 bases removed from V and 1 base from J, the gap between germline ends came to 7 bases. The CDR3 sequence is 12 residues long. The germline CDR1 and CDR2 sequences are SQVTM and ANQGSEA. CDR3 amino acids: CSVVQVQETQYF. The CDR3 bases are TGCAGCGTTGTCCAGGTCCAAGAGACCCAGTACTTC.

This clone was counted between two and nine times. The same CDR3 can be traced to other DNA sequences in this sample. This rearrangement joins TRBV9 to TRBJ2-2, with 7 nucleotides matching TRBD1. Germline-derived CDR1 and CDR2 are SGDLS and YYNGEE. J gave up 1 base and V 0 bases, and 0 bases lay outside the gene matches. The CDR3 consists of 15 residues. CDR3 region: CASSVGQGNTGELFF. The CDR3 nucleotides are TGTGCCAGCAGCGTAGGACAGGGGAACACCGGGGAGCTGTTTTTT.

This clone was picked up a small number of times. The chain has TRBV30 and TRBJ2-7; TRBD1 matches 7 bases. Looked up from germline, CDR1 is GTSNPN and CDR2 is SVGIG (reference sequence). The CDR3 totals 13 residues. With V trimmed by 4 bases and J by 2 bases, 5 bases remained unmatched. The CDR3 DNA follows: TGTGCCTGGACCCGGGACAGCCCCTACGAGCAGTACTTC. This codes for CAWTRDSPYEQYF.

This clone has more than one count but fewer than ten. This chain uses TRBV7-3 with TRBJ1-2; a weak D match, TRBD1 (6 bases). Germline lookup yields CDR1 SGHTA and CDR2 FQGTGA. The ends were cut back, 5 bases at V and 7 bases at J, with 17 bases in the middle. The CDR3 spans 14 residues. CDR3 loop: CASSPITGFGGYTF. CDR3 DNA sequence: TGTGCCAGCAGCCCGATAACAGGGTTCGGTGGCTACACCTTC.

This clone was observed a few times. This chain uses TRBV10-3 with TRBJ2-5; 8 bases agree with TRBD2. CDR3 length equals 15 residues. CDR1 and CDR2 from the germline V gene are ENHRY and SYGVKD. V dropped 4 bases and J dropped 1; count of bases not matched to a gene: 5. The CDR3 DNA is TGTGCCATCAGTGTGGGAGCGGGGGCCCAAGAGACCCAGTACTTC. Translation: CAISVGAGAQETQYF.

This clone was observed a handful of times. This rearrangement joins TRBV9 to TRBJ2-1; 7 bases are shared with TRBD1. J gave up 6 bases and V 5 bases, and 8 bases lay outside the gene matches. The CDR3 runs 14 residues. Germline-derived CDR1 and CDR2 are SGDLS and YYNGEE. The CDR3 DNA reads as TGTGCCAGCAGTGGGAACCGACAGGGCAATGAGCAGTTCTTC. Translated, it gives CASSGNRQGNEQFF.

This clone was counted only a few times. The V gene is TRBV10-2, the J gene TRBJ2-4; TRBD2 is a possible D gene (5 bases). Germline V CDR1 and CDR2: WSHSY, SAAADI. Trimming pared 8 bases from V and 3 bases from J, leaving 8 bases between. The CDR3 has 12 residues. The DNA of the CDR3 is TGCGCCAGCGGTACTAGCAAAAACATTCAGTACTTC. It yields the protein CASGTSKNIQYF.

This clone has a handful of counts. The chain carries TRBV19 and TRBJ1-5; a weak D match, TRBD1 (6 bases). Germline CDR1 LNHDA, CDR2 SQIVND (reference sequence). V lost 7 bases, J lost 3 bases, and 19 bases lay in between. The CDR3 is 16 residues long. The CDR3 loop reads CASTNTQGSANQPQHF. Written as DNA, the CDR3 is TGTGCCAGTACCAACACCCAGGGGAGTGCCAATCAGCCCCAGCATTTT.

The chain employs TRBV5-1 and TRBJ2-1; D is possibly TRBD1 (6 bases). The CDR3 contains 15 residues. CDR1 and CDR2 from the germline V gene are SGHRS and YFSETQ. The V end was cut by 3 bases, the J end by 2 bases, with 12 bases between. In DNA, the CDR3 is TGCGCCAGCAGCTCGCTGACAGGCACCTACAATGAGCAGTTCTTC. Translated, it gives CASSSLTGTYNEQFF. Variable domain in full (rest from reference TRBV5-1 and TRBJ2-1): KAGVTQTPRYLIKTRGQQVTLSCSPISGHRSVSWYQQTPGQGLQFLFEYFSETQRNKGNFPGRFSGRQFSNSRSEMNVSTLELGDSALYLCASSSLTGTYNEQFFGPGTRLTVL.

The chain has TRBV29-1 and TRBJ1-1; D may be TRBD1 (6 bases). Per the germline V gene, CDR1 is SQVTM and CDR2 is ANQGSEA. This CDR3 comprises 14 residues. Trimming took off 3 bases at V and 2 bases at J, with 13 bases between the two ends. The CDR3 nucleotides are TGCAGCGTTGACGCAAGGACAGCAAACACTGAAGCTTTCTTT. This encodes CSVDARTANTEAFF.

This clone has more than one count but fewer than ten. V usage is TRBV2 and J usage is TRBJ2-1, with TRBD2 matching 12 bases. The CDR3 is 14 residues long. CDR1 is SNHLY, CDR2 FYNNEI, per germline. The trim removed 5 bases at V and 15 bases at J, leaving 11 bases unmatched. The chain's CDR3 is CASSPTSGSSGGFF. CDR3 sequence (DNA): TGTGCCAGCAGTCCGACTAGCGGGAGTTCTGGCGGGTTCTTC.

On this clone: The sample carries other DNA sequences with the same CDR3. The V call is TRBV29-1, the J call TRBJ1-5, with 9 bases matching TRBD1. CDR3 length: 13 amino acids. Germline CDR1 reads SQVTM; CDR2 reads ANQGSEA. The V gene end was trimmed by 4 bases and the J gene end by 2 bases; junction bases not matched to a gene: 0. The CDR3 sequence: CSVGDRGNQPQHF. DNA of the CDR3: TGCAGCGTTGGGGACAGGGGCAATCAGCCCCAGCATTTT.

This clone has just a few counts. CDR3 region: CSVGQLTDTQYF. CDR3 DNA: TGCAGCGTTGGACAGCTCACAGATACGCAGTATTTT. The chain has TRBV29-1 and TRBJ2-3; D is possibly TRBD1 (5 bases). Per germline, CDR1 SQVTM and CDR2 ANQGSEA. Trimming pared 4 bases from V and 2 bases from J, leaving 7 bases between. The CDR3 runs to 12 residues.

In this sample, this clone turned up a few times. The CDR3 is CASSLRTGPYEQYF. CDR3 sequence (DNA): TGTGCCAGCAGTTTACGAACAGGCCCCTACGAGCAGTACTTC. The rearrangement links TRBV27 to TRBJ2-7; a possible D gene is TRBD1 (5 bases). Per germline, CDR1 MNHEY and CDR2 SMNVEV (reference sequence). V was cut by 2 bases and J by 2 bases, with 10 bases left in between. The CDR3 spans 14 residues.

This clone was counted a few times. V and J are TRBV4-2 and TRBJ2-1; D might be TRBD1 (5 bases). The germline V gene encodes CDR1 LGHNA and CDR2 YNFKEQ. V lost 0 bases and J lost 2, with 8 bases in between. This CDR3 is built from 15 residues. The CDR3 DNA reads as TGTGCCAGCAGCCAAGACAGGGTCCCCTACAATGAGCAGTTCTTC. This sequence encodes CASSQDRVPYNEQFF.

This clone came up a few times. The CDR3 is CASTGGTLNTGELFF. The CDR3 nucleotides read TGCGCCAGCACCGGAGGGACCCTAAACACCGGGGAGCTGTTTTTT. The chain couples TRBV5-1 to TRBJ2-2; D is possibly TRBD2 (6 bases). Trimming cost V 6 bases and J 2 bases, with 14 bases left between them. This CDR3 spans 15 amino acids. Germline V lookup: CDR1 SGHRS, CDR2 YFSETQ.

The rearrangement uses TRBV7-9 and TRBJ1-2; D gene uncertain. The CDR3 is 11 amino acids. V was cut by 5 bases and J by 1 base, with 2 bases left in between. In germline, CDR1 is SEHNR, CDR2 FQNEAQ (reference sequence). CDR3 nucleotide sequence: TGTGCCAGCAGCCTTAACTATGGCTACACCTTC. This sequence encodes CASSLNYGYTF.

This clone was found a few times. The J gene is TRBJ2-3, the V gene TRBV7-3; 14 bases match TRBD2. CDR1 and CDR2 (germline): SGHTA, FQGTGA. The length of the CDR3 is 16 residues. The V and J ends lost 0 bases and 6 bases, in that order; junction bases with no gene match: 2. The CDR3 reads CASSLTRLAGGDTQYF. CDR3 coding DNA: TGTGCCAGCAGCTTAACGAGACTAGCGGGAGGGGATACGCAGTATTTT.

V usage is TRBV9 and J usage is TRBJ1-2; no clear D gene. The CDR3 loop spans 13 amino acids. Trimming removed 0 bases at V and 7 bases at J, with 10 bases between. Germline-derived CDR1 and CDR2 are SGDLS and YYNGEE. CDR3 in amino acids: CASSVGENGGYTF. Written as DNA, the CDR3 is TGTGCCAGCAGCGTAGGAGAGAACGGTGGCTACACCTTC. Using reference TRBV9 and TRBJ1-2 for the parts outside the CDR3, the full variable domain is DSGVTQTPKHLITATGQRVTLRCSPRSGDLSVYWYQQSLDQGLQFLIQYYNGEERAKGNILERFSAQQFPDLHSELNLSSLELGDSALYFCASSVGENGGYTFGSGTRLTVV.

This clone was recorded a few times. The rearrangement links TRBV6-5 to TRBJ2-1; TRBD1 agrees at 7 bases. The CDR3 runs 13 residues. The germline V gene has CDR1 MNHEY and CDR2 SVGAGI. The junction had 6 bases not matched to a gene; V was cut back by 6 bases and J by 7 bases. The CDR3 nucleotides are TGTGCCAGCAGAGGGGGCGCGATGAATGAGCAGTTCTTC. Amino acids: CASRGGAMNEQFF.

This sequence joins TRBV7-8 and TRBJ1-3; D is uncertain. Per the germline V gene, CDR1 is SGHVS and CDR2 is FQNEAQ. V was trimmed by 3 bases and J by 0 bases, leaving 6 bases between them. There are 14 residues in the CDR3. This CDR3 is CASSFESSGNTIYF. In DNA, the CDR3 is TGTGCCAGCAGCTTCGAGAGCTCTGGAAACACCATATATTTT.

This chain uses TRBV7-9 with TRBJ2-5; D might be TRBD2 (5 bases). Germline V CDR1 and CDR2: SEHNR, FQNEAQ (reference sequence). The CDR3 is 13 amino acids. V was clipped by 3 bases and J by 5 bases, with 10 bases between them. CDR3 amino acids: CASSFGVGETQYF. DNA for the CDR3: TGTGCCAGCAGCTTCGGGGTCGGGGAGACCCAGTACTTC.

V and J are TRBV20-1 and TRBJ2-7, with D hard to call. This CDR3 contains 11 residues. The germline V and J ends were trimmed by 6 bases and 0 bases, with 6 bases remaining between them. Looked up from germline, CDR1 is DFQATT and CDR2 is SNEGSKA (reference sequence). CDR3 DNA sequence: TGCAGTGCCAGACACTCCTACGAGCAGTACTTC. Translating it yields CSARHSYEQYF.